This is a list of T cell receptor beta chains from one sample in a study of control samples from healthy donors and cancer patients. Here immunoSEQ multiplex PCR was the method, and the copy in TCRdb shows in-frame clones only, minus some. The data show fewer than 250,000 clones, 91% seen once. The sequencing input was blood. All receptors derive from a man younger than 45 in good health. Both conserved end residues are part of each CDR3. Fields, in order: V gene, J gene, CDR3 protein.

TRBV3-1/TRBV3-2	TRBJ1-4	CARTILDEKLFF
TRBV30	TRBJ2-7	CACFRTGSSYEQYF
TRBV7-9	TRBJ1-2	CASSLAPDPPGYTF
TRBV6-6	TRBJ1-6	CASSLRFGIGDNSPLHF
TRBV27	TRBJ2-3	CASSDRTSGTLDTQYF
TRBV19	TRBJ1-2	CASSTRTGLYGYTF
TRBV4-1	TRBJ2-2	CASSQVGIRESNTGELFF
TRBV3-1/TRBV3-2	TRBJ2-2	CASSVRRVASGDTGELFF
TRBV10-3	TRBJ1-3	CAISGAPESGNTIYF
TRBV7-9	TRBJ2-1	CASSKRSAGGASYNEQFF
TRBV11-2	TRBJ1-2	CASSLARRGGGYGYTF
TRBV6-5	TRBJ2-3	CASSYGRGDTDTQYF
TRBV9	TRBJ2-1	CASSVAAYSYNEQFF
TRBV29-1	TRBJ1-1	CSVTTAYTEAFF
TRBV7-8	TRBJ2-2	CASSGGVGNTGELFF
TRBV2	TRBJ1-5	CASSGRNQPQHF
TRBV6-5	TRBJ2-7	CASSLGTGGFEQYF
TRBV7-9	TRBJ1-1	CASSLLTEAFF
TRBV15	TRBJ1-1	CATSPSGGGEAFF
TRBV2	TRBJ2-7	CASSEALPSGGRYEQYF
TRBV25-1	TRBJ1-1	CASSDSFTEAFF
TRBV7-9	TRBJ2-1	CASSSNNGTGVNEQFF
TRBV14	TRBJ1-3	CASSRTQGGNTIYF
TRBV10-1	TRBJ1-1	CASSESPAGNTEAFF
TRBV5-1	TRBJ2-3	CASSFGLASDTQYF
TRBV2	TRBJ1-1	CASKDRGAFF
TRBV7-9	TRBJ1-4	CASSLAQGGANEKLFF
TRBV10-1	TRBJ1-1	CASRPGGLNTEAFF
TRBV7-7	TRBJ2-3	CASSPQAGGTDTQYF
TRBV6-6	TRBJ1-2	CASSYLGQSYGYTF
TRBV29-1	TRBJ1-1	CSVVERDGSGAFF
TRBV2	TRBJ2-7	CASSARLALIYEQYF
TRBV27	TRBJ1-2	CASSYTGPGNYGYTF
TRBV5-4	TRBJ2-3	CASSPLGLSTDTQYF
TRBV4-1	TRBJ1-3	CASSQGQGTGNTIYF
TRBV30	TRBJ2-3	CAWSGGTVTSTDTQYF
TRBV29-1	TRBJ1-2	CSAARGGQNTNYGYTF
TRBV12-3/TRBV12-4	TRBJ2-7	CASRLSSREQYF
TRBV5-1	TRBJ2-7	CASSSDRGQEQYF
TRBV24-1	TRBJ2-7	CATSDLGGYEQYF
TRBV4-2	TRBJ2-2	CASSQDQYTGGGTGELFF
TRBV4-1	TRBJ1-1	CASSQIQGADNTEAFF
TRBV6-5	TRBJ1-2	CASRVIVGSGYGYTF
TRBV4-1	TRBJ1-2	CASSRALGGYTF
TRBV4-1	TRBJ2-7	CASSQATGGAVEQYF
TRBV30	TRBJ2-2	CAWRGRDTPNTGELFF
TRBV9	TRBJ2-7	CASSYSGYEQYF
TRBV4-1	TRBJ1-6	CASSQEGGLHSPLHF
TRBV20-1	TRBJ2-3	CSALTEAQYF
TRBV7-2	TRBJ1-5	CASSRSVQGYQPQHF
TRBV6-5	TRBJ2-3	CASTLTYSTDTQYF
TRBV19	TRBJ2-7	CASAPGASGGYEQYF
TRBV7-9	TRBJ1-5	CASSQDGAGQPQHF
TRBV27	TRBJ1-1	CASAVWRTVNTEAFF
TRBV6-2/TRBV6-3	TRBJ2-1	CASSYSRGNYNEQFF